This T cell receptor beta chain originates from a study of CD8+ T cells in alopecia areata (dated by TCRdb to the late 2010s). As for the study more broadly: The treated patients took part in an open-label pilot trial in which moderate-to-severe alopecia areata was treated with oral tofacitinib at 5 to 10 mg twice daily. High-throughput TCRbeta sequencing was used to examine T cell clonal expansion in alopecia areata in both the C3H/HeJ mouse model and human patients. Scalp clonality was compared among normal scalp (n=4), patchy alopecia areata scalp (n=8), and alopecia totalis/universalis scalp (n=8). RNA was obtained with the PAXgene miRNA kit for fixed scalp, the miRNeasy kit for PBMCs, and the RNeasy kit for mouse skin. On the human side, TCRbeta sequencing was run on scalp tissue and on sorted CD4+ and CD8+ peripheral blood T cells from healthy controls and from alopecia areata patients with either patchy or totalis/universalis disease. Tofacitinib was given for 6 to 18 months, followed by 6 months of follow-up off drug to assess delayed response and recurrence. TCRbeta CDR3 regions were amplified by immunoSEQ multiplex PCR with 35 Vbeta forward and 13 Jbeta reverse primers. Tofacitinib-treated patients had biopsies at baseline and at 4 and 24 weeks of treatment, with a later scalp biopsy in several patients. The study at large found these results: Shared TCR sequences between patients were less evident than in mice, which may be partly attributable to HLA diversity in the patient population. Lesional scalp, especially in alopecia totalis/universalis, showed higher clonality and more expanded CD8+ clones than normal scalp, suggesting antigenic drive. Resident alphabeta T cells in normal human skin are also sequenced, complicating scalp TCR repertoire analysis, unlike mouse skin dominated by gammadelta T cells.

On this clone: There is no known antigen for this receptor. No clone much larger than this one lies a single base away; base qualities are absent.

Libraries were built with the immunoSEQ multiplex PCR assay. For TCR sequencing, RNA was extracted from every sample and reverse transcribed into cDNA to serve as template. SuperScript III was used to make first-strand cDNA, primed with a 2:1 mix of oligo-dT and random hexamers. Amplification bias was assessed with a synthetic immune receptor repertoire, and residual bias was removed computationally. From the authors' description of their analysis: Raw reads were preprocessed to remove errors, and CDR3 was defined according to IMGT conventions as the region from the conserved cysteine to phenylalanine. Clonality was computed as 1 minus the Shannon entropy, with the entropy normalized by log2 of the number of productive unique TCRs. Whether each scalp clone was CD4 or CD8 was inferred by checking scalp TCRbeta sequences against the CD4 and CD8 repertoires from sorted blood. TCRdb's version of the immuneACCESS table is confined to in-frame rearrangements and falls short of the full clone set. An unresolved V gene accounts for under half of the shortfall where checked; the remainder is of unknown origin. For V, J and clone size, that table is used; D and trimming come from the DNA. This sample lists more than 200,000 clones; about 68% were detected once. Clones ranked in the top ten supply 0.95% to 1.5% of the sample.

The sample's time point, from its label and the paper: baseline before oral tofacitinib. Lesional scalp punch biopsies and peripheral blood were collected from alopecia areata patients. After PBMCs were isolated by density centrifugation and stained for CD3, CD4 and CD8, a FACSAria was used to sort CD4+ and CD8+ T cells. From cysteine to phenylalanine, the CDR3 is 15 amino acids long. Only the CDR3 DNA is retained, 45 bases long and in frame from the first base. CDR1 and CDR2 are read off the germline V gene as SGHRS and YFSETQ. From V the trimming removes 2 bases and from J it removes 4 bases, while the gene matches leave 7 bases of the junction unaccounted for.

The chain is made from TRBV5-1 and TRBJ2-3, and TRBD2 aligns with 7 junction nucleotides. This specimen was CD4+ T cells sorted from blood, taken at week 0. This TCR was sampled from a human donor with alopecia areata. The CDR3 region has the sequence CASSLGRLASDTQYF. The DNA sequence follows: TGCGCCAGCAGCTTAGGTAGACTAGCTTCAGATACGCAGTATTTT.